The source of this T cell receptor (beta chain) is a study of shared T cell receptors in the human thymus. Sequenced by immunoSEQ multiplex PCR; TCRdb stores in-frame clones only, minus some. The table has some 720,000 clones, around nine tenths seen once; the top ten hold about 0.01%. V was clipped by 4 bases and J by 8 bases; unmatched bases: 11. The CDR3 covers 16 residues. Germline V gives CDR1 SGHDN, CDR2 FVKESK. These data were also filed under a second study, of human thymus T cells. As that study records: Donation came from healthy Finnish infants having corrective surgery for congenital heart defects. Thymic samples were excised during corrective heart operations.

The chain combines TRBV14 with TRBJ2-1, with 10 bases aligning to TRBD1. The receptor comes from a boy under three years old with a congenital heart defect. The specimen sequenced was thymocytes. The CDR3 DNA is TGTGCCAGCAGCCGGGATGACAGGGGGCGGGTGGATGAGCAGTTCTTC. This sequence encodes CASSRDDRGRVDEQFF.